The 25 T cell receptor beta chains listed next were all sequenced from one sample in a study of T cells in Graves' hyperthyroidism and ophthalmopathy (dated by TCRdb to about 2019). The library was obtained by multiplex PCR. The run used an Illumina HiSeq 2000. The TCR beta CDR3 regions were amplified from RNA transcripts. For the first round of RT-PCR on the TCR CDR3, the HTBI primer set was used together with the Qiagen OneStep RT-PCR kit. The public reads were reprocessed in TCRdb via fastp at Q25 and MiXCR, keeping in-frame beta chains. Rows with a matching CDR3 protein are joined into one entry that keeps the most common DNA and genes. The sample table contains roughly 570,000 distinct CDR3 sequences; only one count was recorded for around 45% of them. The ten largest account for roughly 19% of the sample. Sequencing was done on a sample of peripheral blood or thyroid tissue (not recorded which). These receptors originate from an adult woman with Graves' disease, either hyperthyroidism or ophthalmopathy (not recorded which).

This clonotype was counted many times. V and J are TRBV6-5 and TRBJ2-7; 10 nucleotides align to TRBD2. V trimming: 0 bases; J trimming: 2 bases; junction bases outside the gene matches: 10. This CDR3 is 18 amino acids long. Per germline, CDR1 MNHEY and CDR2 SVGAGI. CDR3 bases: TGTGCCAGCAGTTACTCTGCGCTAGCGGGAGTTCTACCCTACGAGCAGTACTTC. This sequence encodes CASSYSALAGVLPYEQYF.

The chain uses TRBV7-9 and TRBJ2-3, with D hard to call. The CDR3 sequence is 13 residues long. Germline CDR1 is SEHNR and CDR2 is FQNEAQ (reference sequence). The ends were cut back, 5 bases at V and 2 bases at J, with 8 bases in the middle. CDR3 nucleotide sequence: TGTGCCAGCAGCCCAACCTACACAGATACGCAGTATTTT. Translated: CASSPTYTDTQYF. Together with reference TRBV7-9 and TRBJ2-3, the CDR3 gives the full variable domain: DTGVSQNPRHKITKRGQNVTFRCDPISEHNRLYWYRQTLGQGPEFLTYFQNEAQLEKSRLLSDRFSAERPKGSFSTLEIQRTEQGDSAMYLCASSPTYTDTQYFGPGTRLTVL.

This clonotype appeared many times. The chain combines TRBV4-1 with TRBJ1-5, with D hard to call. Trimming stripped 1 base from V and 0 bases from J, with 10 bases between. The CDR3 spans 16 residues. CDR1 is MGHRA and CDR2 is YSYEKL in the germline V gene. The CDR3 DNA reads TGCGCCAGCAGCCAAGTGGAAGGGCATAGCAATCAGCCCCAGCATTTT. Translating it yields CASSQVEGHSNQPQHF.

The chain combines TRBV15 with TRBJ1-4, with a possible D match to TRBD1 (6 bases). V was trimmed by 3 bases and J by 8 bases, leaving 19 bases between them. The CDR3 is 16 residues long. Germline CDR1 is LNHNV and CDR2 is YYDKDF (reference sequence). DNA of the CDR3: TGTGCCACCAGCAGCCTCCCCGGGGGGGCAGTGGAAAAACTGTTTTTT. Encoded protein: CATSSLPGGAVEKLFF.

This clonotype occurred a few times. The rearrangement links TRBV29-1 to TRBJ1-1; possible D gene TRBD1, 5 bases. Germline assignment: CDR1 SQVTM and CDR2 ANQGSEA. With 6 bases removed from V and 8 bases from J, the gap between germline ends came to 19 bases. The CDR3 extends over 13 amino acids. The CDR3 nucleotides are TGCAGCGTCGAGGGGCCCGTGACATCCGAAGCTTTCTTT. Protein: CSVEGPVTSEAFF.

Regarding this clonotype: The CDR3 does not close with the conserved phenylalanine or tryptophan, likely indicating a read error. It is unclear where the CDR3 begins or ends on the DNA, so no DNA is shown, and the CDR3 is as TCRdb lists it. The chain recombines TRBV5-1 with TRBJ1-4. The germline V gene encodes CDR1 SGHRS and CDR2 YFSETQ. The CDR3 region is 8 residues in length, termini included. CDR3 residues: CASSSGPV.

This clonotype appeared a few times. V is TRBV10-3 and J is TRBJ1-2; 10 bases fit TRBD1. CDR1 and CDR2 (germline): ENHRY, SYGVKD. V lost 7 bases, J lost 2 bases, and 4 bases stayed unmatched. The CDR3 spans 14 residues. The CDR3 is CAITDRGQNYGYTF. For the CDR3, the DNA is TGTGCCATCACTGACAGGGGGCAGAACTATGGCTACACCTTC.

As to this clonotype: A read error may be the cause here, since a much bigger clone is one base away. V usage is TRBV5-1 and J usage is TRBJ2-7; 10 positions agree with TRBD2. Trimming cost V 4 bases and J 9 bases; bases outside gene matches: 16. Germline V gene data show CDR1 as SGHRS and CDR2 as YFSETQ. CDR3 length equals 16 residues. The CDR3 loop reads CASSQDASGSVNGQYF. The CDR3 DNA reads TGCGCCAGCAGCCAAGATGCTAGCGGGAGCGTTAACGGGCAGTACTTC.

This chain uses TRBV7-9 with TRBJ1-1, with a tentative D call TRBD1 (5 bases). Trimming took 5 bases from V and 2 from J, leaving 18 bases between them. Looked up from germline, CDR1 is SEHNR and CDR2 is FQNEAQ (reference sequence). The CDR3 is 16 amino acids. Here the CDR3 reads CASSPWGGKLNTEAFF. The CDR3 nucleotides are TGTGCCAGCAGCCCTTGGGGGGGGAAGCTCAACACTGAAGCTTTCTTT.

The chain uses TRBV5-1 and TRBJ1-4, with D possibly being TRBD1 (5 bases). Per the germline V gene, CDR1 is SGHRS and CDR2 is YFSETQ. Trimming left V 3 bases short and J 8 bases short, with 14 bases between. The CDR3 is 14 amino acids. CDR3 bases: TGCGCCAGCAGCTGGGACGTTCCCGGGGAAAAACTGTTTTTT. Encoded protein: CASSWDVPGEKLFF.

This chain uses TRBV10-3 with TRBJ1-3; D is ambiguous. Trimming took off 7 bases at V and 0 bases at J, with 13 bases between the two ends. This CDR3 contains 15 residues. CDR1 is ENHRY and CDR2 is SYGVKD in the germline V gene. CDR3 sequence (DNA): TGTGCCATCATTAGGACGGCGAACTCTGGAAACACCATATATTTT. Its protein product is CAIIRTANSGNTIYF.

The chain links TRBV7-3 to TRBJ1-2; no definite D call. Germline V lookup: CDR1 SGHTA, CDR2 FQGTGA. Trimming cost V 5 bases and J 7 bases, with 17 bases left between them. This CDR3 contains 14 residues. In DNA form, the CDR3 reads TGTGCCAGCAGCCCCGAGGAGGCTTCAGGTGGCTACACCTTC. This encodes CASSPEEASGGYTF.

The gene calls are TRBV20-1 and TRBJ2-1; no definite D call. Trimming took 6 bases from V and 6 from J, leaving 9 bases between them. Germline lookup yields CDR1 DFQATT and CDR2 SNEGSKA (reference sequence). CDR3 length: 11 amino acids. The CDR3 DNA follows: TGCAGTGCAATAAAGCGCAATGAGCAGTTCTTC. Translated, it gives CSAIKRNEQFF.

This clonotype was found many times. This sequence joins TRBV4-1 and TRBJ1-2; the D gene is possibly TRBD1 (5 bases). The CDR3 loop spans 14 amino acids. V was cut by 5 bases and J by 2 bases, with 12 bases left in between. Germline V CDR1 and CDR2: MGHRA, YSYEKL. DNA for the CDR3: TGCGCCAGCAGCGGGGGGGGATCGAACTATGGCTACACCTTC. The encoded protein is CASSGGGSNYGYTF.

J is TRBJ2-7 and V is TRBV10-3, with D hard to call. Deletions cut 0 bases from V and 5 bases from J, with 5 bases between. Germline CDR1 is ENHRY and CDR2 is SYGVKD. The CDR3 covers 12 residues. The CDR3 bases are TGTGCCATCAGTGAGTCAACCCACGAGCAGTACTTC. Protein: CAISESTHEQYF.

CDR3 residues: CASSQDWEHF. The CDR3 DNA is TGTGCCAGCAGCCAGGATTGGGAGCATTTT. This chain joins TRBV14 and TRBJ1-5; D remains unclear. Trimming removed 3 bases from V and 14 bases from J, with 8 bases in between. Germline V gene sequence: CDR1 SGHDN, CDR2 FVKESK. The CDR3 consists of 10 residues. The full variable domain, rest sourced from reference TRBV14 and TRBJ1-5, is EAGVTQFPSHSVIEKGQTVTLRCDPISGHDNLYWYRRVMGKEIKFLLHFVKESKQDESGMPNNRFLAERTGGTYSTLKVQPAELEDSGVYFCASSQDWEHFGDGTRLSIL.

This clonotype came up many times. The chain links TRBV6-6 to TRBJ1-4; D is undetermined. Germline V gene lookup returns CDR1 MNHNY and CDR2 SVGAGI (reference sequence). This CDR3 comprises 14 residues. Trimming cost V 2 bases and J 7 bases, with 11 bases left between them. The CDR3 spells CASSYPNDGEKLFF. In nucleotides, the CDR3 is TGTGCCAGCAGTTACCCCAACGACGGTGAAAAACTGTTTTTT.

This clonotype has only a few counts. J is TRBJ2-5 and V is TRBV6-5, with 8 bases that match TRBD2. Germline V CDR1 and CDR2: MNHEY, SVGAGI. There are 14 residues in the CDR3. J gave up 5 bases and V 4 bases, and 6 bases lay outside the gene matches. The CDR3 here is CASSSGGRFETQYF. CDR3 nucleotide sequence: TGTGCCAGCAGTTCGGGAGGGCGGTTTGAGACCCAGTACTTC.

V and J are TRBV10-3 and TRBJ1-6; D gene unclear. CDR1 and CDR2 from the germline V gene are ENHRY and SYGVKD. Trimming cost V 0 bases and J 7 bases, with 7 bases left between them. The CDR3 runs 14 residues. The CDR3 here is CAISESGSNSPLHF. CDR3 nucleotide sequence: TGTGCCATCAGTGAGTCGGGAAGCAATTCACCCCTCCACTTT.

This clonotype appeared many times. The chain recombines TRBV5-1 with TRBJ2-2, with no clear D. V shed 0 bases and J shed 2 bases, with 8 bases lying between them. Per germline, CDR1 SGHRS and CDR2 YFSETQ. The CDR3 has 15 residues. The CDR3 here is CASSLAQVNTGELFF. The CDR3, as DNA: TGCGCCAGCAGCTTGGCCCAGGTTAACACCGGGGAGCTGTTTTTT.

This clonotype came up many times. The rearrangement joins TRBV20-1 to TRBJ2-5, with 12 bases identical to TRBD2. This CDR3 has 13 amino acids. Germline CDR1 and CDR2: DFQATT and SNEGSKA (reference sequence). Trimming took 5 bases from V and 4 from J; bases not matched to a gene: 2. The CDR3 region is CSAASGRVETQYF. The CDR3 nucleotides are TGCAGTGCTGCTAGCGGGAGGGTAGAGACCCAGTACTTC.

This clonotype showed up just a few times. This sequence joins TRBV10-3 and TRBJ2-5; unclear D gene. Trimming removed 2 bases at V and 5 bases at J, with 6 bases between. This CDR3 has 12 residues. Germline V gives CDR1 ENHRY, CDR2 SYGVKD. This CDR3 reads CAISEGFETQYF. CDR3 nucleotides: TGTGCCATCAGTGAGGGGTTCGAGACCCAGTACTTC.

The V call is TRBV20-1, the J call TRBJ2-7; D unclear. The ends were cut back, 5 bases at V and 0 bases at J, with 11 bases in the middle. This CDR3 has 13 residues. The V gene's germline CDR1 is DFQATT and CDR2 SNEGSKA (reference sequence). The CDR3 here is CSASPWSSYEQYF. The CDR3 nucleotides read TGCAGTGCTTCCCCGTGGAGCTCCTACGAGCAGTACTTC.

This clonotype appeared a few times. The J gene is TRBJ1-5, the V gene TRBV20-1, with TRBD1 as a possible D gene (6 bases). V dropped 5 bases and J dropped 8 bases, with 13 bases sitting between them. The CDR3 is 12 amino acids. Germline V gene data show CDR1 as DFQATT and CDR2 as SNEGSKA (reference sequence). CDR3 region: CSALDGGEPQHF. Written as DNA, the CDR3 is TGCAGTGCTCTTGATGGGGGCGAGCCCCAGCATTTT.

The gene calls are TRBV7-9 and TRBJ2-5, with 7 bases identical to TRBD2. Germline trimming cut 1 base from V and 5 bases from J; bases unmatched to any gene: 13. The germline gives CDR1 SEHNR, CDR2 FQNEAQ (reference sequence). The length of the CDR3 is 17 residues. Written as DNA, the CDR3 is TGTGCCAGCAGCTTAGTTCGTGGGGCGGGAGCCGCGGAGACCCAGTACTTC. This codes for CASSLVRGAGAAETQYF.